This TCR beta chain came from a study of technical replicates of blood from a handful of donors. The method was immunoSEQ multiplex PCR; TCRdb's version includes in-frame clones alone and lacks a portion of them. The profile shows 15,000 to 20,000 clones, around 87% of them singletons. The CDR3 contains 11 residues. Looked up from germline, CDR1 is SGHDT and CDR2 is YYEEEE. This clone came up once. Germline is not matched at one junction end, which may reflect a read error. The V and J genes are TRBV5-6 and TRBJ2-7; a weak D match, TRBD2 (6 bases). This TCR derives from a human donor in good health. Sample: PBMCs. The CDR3 region is CASSLYRETHF. CDR3 coding DNA: TGTGCCAGCAGCTTGTATCGGGAGACGCACTTC.